The 18 T cell receptor beta chains below all came from one sample that was sequenced in a study of blood T cell repertoires in COVID-19. The assay was immunoSEQ multiplex PCR, and TCRdb's table has in-frame clones only and misses some. The sample shows around 100,000 clones, 69% of them seen only once. Source material: peripheral blood. The receptors were gathered from an elderly man with acute or convalescent COVID-19.

This clone was counted a few times. The V gene is TRBV7-3, the J gene TRBJ2-3; 9 bases fit TRBD2. Germline CDR1 is SGHTA and CDR2 is FQGTGA. The CDR3 contains 15 residues. V shed 0 bases, J shed 4 bases, and the junction held 2 bases outside the gene matches. The DNA of the CDR3 is TGTGCCAGCAGCTTAACTAGCGGGAGATCAGATACGCAGTATTTT. This translates into CASSLTSGRSDTQYF.

This clone has only one observation. The chain links TRBV7-9 to TRBJ2-1; the D gene is possibly TRBD2 (5 bases). The CDR3 extends over 12 amino acids. Trimming pared 4 bases from V and 15 bases from J, leaving 16 bases between. Germline values: CDR1 SEHNR, CDR2 FQNEAQ (reference sequence). This chain's CDR3 is CASSSGDRSGFF. In DNA, the CDR3 is TGTGCCAGCAGCTCGGGTGATCGGAGCGGGTTCTTC.

The chain carries TRBV5-1 and TRBJ2-7; no reliable D call. CDR1 and CDR2 (germline): SGHRS, YFSETQ. The CDR3 totals 12 residues. V was pared by 6 bases and J by 0 bases, with 7 bases between. CDR3 in DNA: TGCGCCAGCATCTTCCTCTCCTACGAGCAGTACTTC. Its translation: CASIFLSYEQYF.

A few counts support this clone. V is TRBV28 and J is TRBJ2-3, with 9 bases fitting TRBD1. Trimming removed 6 bases from V and 12 bases from J; junction bases left unmatched: 10. This CDR3 comprises 13 residues. From germline, CDR1 is MDHEN and CDR2 SYDVKM. The CDR3 DNA sequence: TGTGCCAGCAGCTTCCTCCGGGACAGGGTACAGTATTTT. This gives the protein CASSFLRDRVQYF.

This rearrangement joins TRBV5-5 to TRBJ2-2; 8 bases are shared with TRBD2. The germline V gene has CDR1 SGHKS and CDR2 YYEKEE (reference sequence). The length of the CDR3 is 18 residues. The V and J ends lost 1 base and 5 bases, in that order; junction bases with no gene match: 13. The chain's CDR3 is CASSLRRSGGPETGELFF. The CDR3 nucleotides are TGTGCCAGCAGCTTGAGGAGGTCGGGAGGGCCTGAGACCGGGGAGCTGTTTTTT.

The chain employs TRBV6-2 or TRBV6-3 and TRBJ1-5; possible D gene TRBD1, 6 bases. Trimming stripped 0 bases from V and 7 bases from J, with 10 bases between. CDR1 and CDR2 from the germline V gene are MNHEY and SVGEGT. This CDR3 spans 14 amino acids. The CDR3 spells CASSYSRGRQPQHF. CDR3 sequence (DNA): TGTGCCAGCAGTTACTCGAGGGGGAGACAGCCCCAGCATTTT.

The chain couples TRBV6-2 or TRBV6-3 to TRBJ1-5; 10 bases agree with TRBD1. J was trimmed by 1 base and V by 6 bases; bases with no gene match: 9. Germline CDR1 is MNHEY and CDR2 is SVGEGT. The CDR3 covers 17 residues. The DNA of the CDR3 is TGTGCCAGCAGCGCCCCCCGGGACAGGGGAAGCAATCAGCCCCAGCATTTT. Residues: CASSAPRDRGSNQPQHF.

The chain carries TRBV28 and TRBJ1-1, with 9 bases matching TRBD1. This CDR3 region has 15 residues. Germline V lookup: CDR1 MDHEN, CDR2 SYDVKM. Trimming removed 4 bases from V and 4 bases from J; junction bases left unmatched: 7. This chain's CDR3 is CASSYNQDRGTEAFF. CDR3 sequence (DNA): TGTGCCAGCAGTTACAACCAGGACAGGGGCACTGAAGCTTTCTTT.

This clone was observed a single time. V usage is TRBV6-6 and J usage is TRBJ2-7, with TRBD1 identical over 8 bases. The V and J ends lost 6 bases and 1 base, in that order; junction bases with no gene match: 11. The germline V gene has CDR1 MNHNY and CDR2 SVGAGI (reference sequence). The CDR3 length is 16 residues. The CDR3 bases are TGTGCCAGCAGCAGACCAGGACAGGGTGGATCCTACGAGCAGTACTTC. It yields the protein CASSRPGQGGSYEQYF.

CDR3 DNA: TGCGCCAGCAGCGATCGGACAGGGGAGTTTGATGAAAAACTGTTTTTT. It translates to CASSDRTGEFDEKLFF. The chain employs TRBV4-3 and TRBJ1-4, with TRBD1 matching over 9 bases. CDR1 is LGHNA, CDR2 YSLEER, per germline. This CDR3 is 16 amino acids long. The ends lost 5 bases at V and 6 bases at J; junction bases unmatched: 10.

The rearrangement joins TRBV6-6 to TRBJ1-1, with 7 bases lining up with TRBD1. Germline loops: CDR1 MNHNY, CDR2 SVGAGI (reference sequence). V dropped 0 bases and J dropped 7; count of bases not matched to a gene: 5. The CDR3 spans 14 residues. DNA for the CDR3: TGTGCCAGCAGTTACTCGGGGACAGCTCATGAAGCTTTCTTT. Its translation is CASSYSGTAHEAFF.

The chain has TRBV30 and TRBJ1-1, with a tentative D call TRBD1 (6 bases). V was trimmed by 3 bases and J by 1 base, leaving 9 bases between them. The CDR3 sequence is 13 residues long. The germline V gene has CDR1 GTSNPN and CDR2 SVGIG (reference sequence). CDR3 protein: CAWSQGGNTEAFF. The CDR3 bases are TGTGCCTGGAGCCAAGGGGGGAACACTGAAGCTTTCTTT.

In this sample, this clone turned up a few times. The chain has TRBV15 and TRBJ1-2; 8 bases agree with TRBD1. With V trimmed by 3 bases and J by 3 bases, 9 bases remained unmatched. This CDR3 spans 16 amino acids. CDR1 and CDR2 (germline): LNHNV, YYDKDF (reference sequence). Written as DNA, the CDR3 is TGTGCCACCAGCAGTACAGGGGGAGTGGAGGACTATGGCTACACCTTC. This gives the protein CATSSTGGVEDYGYTF.

The chain combines TRBV29-1 with TRBJ2-1; TRBD2 aligns across 8 bases. The trim removed 7 bases at V and 0 bases at J, leaving 5 bases unmatched. The germline V gene has CDR1 SQVTM and CDR2 ANQGSEA. The CDR3 loop spans 14 amino acids. CDR3 in DNA: TGCAGCGCCTATAGCGGGGCCTCCTACAATGAGCAGTTCTTC. Its translation is CSAYSGASYNEQFF.

This clone is a singleton in its sample. The rearrangement uses TRBV6-1 and TRBJ1-6; D gene ambiguous. Trimming shortened V by 0 bases and J by 10 bases, and 7 bases separated the two germline ends. Germline V gene data show CDR1 as MNHNS and CDR2 as SASEGT. The CDR3 runs 13 residues. The CDR3 reads CASSEALRSPLHF. The CDR3 bases are TGTGCCAGCAGTGAAGCCCTCAGGTCACCCCTCCACTTT.

The rearrangement uses TRBV3-1 (or the pseudogene TRBV3-2) and TRBJ2-7; TRBD1 matches 8 bases. Germline V gene data show CDR1 as LGHDT and CDR2 as YNNKEL (reference sequence). Trimming took 10 bases from V and 3 from J; bases not matched to a gene: 11. The CDR3 is made up of 14 amino acids. CDR3: CANRVGTGDYEQYF. CDR3 DNA: TGTGCCAACCGGGTCGGGACAGGTGACTACGAGCAGTACTTC.

This rearrangement joins TRBV27 to TRBJ2-5; the match to TRBD2 covers 12 bases. V shed 5 bases, J shed 3 bases, and the junction held 4 bases outside the gene matches. Germline-derived CDR1 and CDR2 are MNHEY and SMNVEV (reference sequence). The CDR3 is 15 amino acids. CDR3 in amino acids: CASSASGRGEETQYF. In DNA, the CDR3 is TGTGCCAGCAGTGCTAGCGGGAGGGGGGAAGAGACCCAGTACTTC.

The chain couples TRBV28 to TRBJ2-7, with a weak D call TRBD2 (6 bases). Germline CDR1 reads MDHEN; CDR2 reads SYDVKM. The V and J ends lost 6 bases and 4 bases respectively, with 16 bases between them. The CDR3 extends over 14 amino acids. The CDR3: CASRGNLARYEQYF. CDR3 nucleotides: TGTGCCAGCAGGGGGAACCTAGCGCGTTACGAGCAGTACTTC.